This is a list of T cell receptor beta chains from one sample in a study of blood T cell repertoires in COVID-19. TCRdb's table, derived via immunoSEQ multiplex PCR, lists solely in-frame clones and lacks some. The sample contains approximately 280,000 clones, almost 85% of which appear only once. Sequencing was performed on peripheral blood. The receptors derive from a man aged 50 or older with active or convalescent COVID-19. The CDR3 runs from the conserved cysteine through the conserved F or W. Fields, in order: CDR3 protein, J gene, clone size, V gene. Some rows mark clone size as missing; the rest say once, few, many or name a class of expanded clone.

CDR3aa: CASSLFRGMGPDTQYF
j_gene: TRBJ2-3
abundance: .
v_gene: TRBV3-1/TRBV3-2

CDR3aa: CASSVKQGRRPQHF
j_gene: TRBJ1-5
abundance: .
v_gene: TRBV5-4

CDR3aa: CASSLRGPNTEAFF
j_gene: TRBJ1-1
abundance: .
v_gene: TRBV7-9

CDR3aa: CASSPRRGSGNTIYF
j_gene: TRBJ1-3
abundance: .
v_gene: TRBV7-2

CDR3aa: CAGGGSSANYGYTF
j_gene: TRBJ1-2
abundance: .
v_gene: TRBV30

CDR3aa: CASSVTGSSTGELFF
j_gene: TRBJ2-2
abundance: .
v_gene: TRBV2

CDR3aa: CASSLVSISGNTIYF
j_gene: TRBJ1-3
abundance: .
v_gene: TRBV7-2

CDR3aa: CASSESQGSYNEQFF
j_gene: TRBJ2-1
abundance: .
v_gene: TRBV2

CDR3aa: CAWSVTGGGYEQYF
j_gene: TRBJ2-7
abundance: .
v_gene: TRBV30

CDR3aa: CASSLSGGETEAFF
j_gene: TRBJ1-1
abundance: .
v_gene: TRBV5-1

CDR3aa: CVRSWGQGWGYGYTF
j_gene: TRBJ1-2
abundance: .
v_gene: TRBV5-3

CDR3aa: CASSGRPEIAGVSTDTQYF
j_gene: TRBJ2-3
abundance: .
v_gene: TRBV10-2

CDR3aa: CASRGLAGGSYNEQFF
j_gene: TRBJ2-1
abundance: few
v_gene: TRBV4-1

CDR3aa: CASRFGQGGSNTEAFF
j_gene: TRBJ1-1
abundance: .
v_gene: TRBV7-9

CDR3aa: CASSSVLLGASDGYTF
j_gene: TRBJ1-2
abundance: .
v_gene: TRBV28

CDR3aa: CASLPTPGADTQYF
j_gene: TRBJ2-3
abundance: .
v_gene: TRBV10-2

CDR3aa: CASSQDPWGRGRPNSPLHF
j_gene: TRBJ1-6
abundance: few
v_gene: TRBV4-1

CDR3aa: CVRSVSGRIYEQYF
j_gene: TRBJ2-7
abundance: .
v_gene: TRBV7-5

CDR3aa: CASSKGLAGHPGYEQYF
j_gene: TRBJ2-7
abundance: .
v_gene: TRBV21-1

CDR3aa: CASTRDRVYEQYF
j_gene: TRBJ2-7
abundance: once
v_gene: TRBV28

CDR3aa: CASSVSGEGQIQNEQFF
j_gene: TRBJ2-1
abundance: .
v_gene: TRBV9

CDR3aa: CASTPGGARDEQYF
j_gene: TRBJ2-7
abundance: .
v_gene: TRBV6-5

CDR3aa: CASSPPDTYNEQFF
j_gene: TRBJ2-1
abundance: .
v_gene: TRBV5-1

CDR3aa: CASSLEDGVYGYTF
j_gene: TRBJ1-2
abundance: .
v_gene: TRBV7-9

CDR3aa: CATADRGLYGYTF
j_gene: TRBJ1-2
abundance: .
v_gene: TRBV2

CDR3aa: CAWALAYEQYF
j_gene: TRBJ2-7
abundance: .
v_gene: TRBV30

CDR3aa: CASSSNRGNTEAFF
j_gene: TRBJ1-1
abundance: .
v_gene: TRBV6-5

CDR3aa: CASSYPIAGVYEQYF
j_gene: TRBJ2-7
abundance: .
v_gene: TRBV6-2/TRBV6-3

CDR3aa: CASSLEGQPYGYTF
j_gene: TRBJ1-2
abundance: .
v_gene: TRBV5-1

CDR3aa: CATSGGDMYGYTF
j_gene: TRBJ1-2
abundance: .
v_gene: TRBV15

CDR3aa: CASSPAGGTEAFF
j_gene: TRBJ1-1
abundance: .
v_gene: TRBV3-1/TRBV3-2

CDR3aa: CASTSGRAANNEQFF
j_gene: TRBJ2-1
abundance: .
v_gene: TRBV19

CDR3aa: CASSPPSGDTDTQYF
j_gene: TRBJ2-3
abundance: .
v_gene: TRBV18

CDR3aa: CASSGKGMAKQETQYF
j_gene: TRBJ2-5
abundance: .
v_gene: TRBV7-9

CDR3aa: CASGLPNSPLHF
j_gene: TRBJ1-6
abundance: .
v_gene: TRBV12-5

CDR3aa: CAIMLTDTGTEAFF
j_gene: TRBJ1-1
abundance: .
v_gene: TRBV10-3

CDR3aa: CASSALRDTNSYEQYF
j_gene: TRBJ2-7
abundance: .
v_gene: TRBV6-1

CDR3aa: CASRVSGQETQYF
j_gene: TRBJ2-5
abundance: .
v_gene: TRBV6-5

CDR3aa: CASSQSGGDYYGYTF
j_gene: TRBJ1-2
abundance: .
v_gene: TRBV4-1

CDR3aa: CASSYTGVNEQFF
j_gene: TRBJ2-1
abundance: .
v_gene: TRBV2

CDR3aa: CASRGGQTNSPLHF
j_gene: TRBJ1-6
abundance: .
v_gene: TRBV10-2

CDR3aa: CATSDATWMGAPQHF
j_gene: TRBJ1-5
abundance: few
v_gene: TRBV24-1

CDR3aa: CASSSQGGQPQHF
j_gene: TRBJ1-5
abundance: .
v_gene: TRBV6-5

CDR3aa: CAISYSLNEQFF
j_gene: TRBJ2-1
abundance: .
v_gene: TRBV10-3

CDR3aa: CASSYARAKNIQYF
j_gene: TRBJ2-4
abundance: .
v_gene: TRBV6-5

CDR3aa: CASRSQGGEQYF
j_gene: TRBJ2-7
abundance: .
v_gene: TRBV5-6

CDR3aa: CASSLGQGMGKLFF
j_gene: TRBJ1-4
abundance: .
v_gene: TRBV28

CDR3aa: CASSRDSLATNEKLFF
j_gene: TRBJ1-4
abundance: .
v_gene: TRBV28

CDR3aa: CASSAAGLADYNEQFF
j_gene: TRBJ2-1
abundance: many
v_gene: TRBV9

CDR3aa: CASSIERGGTGLMNTEAFF
j_gene: TRBJ1-1
abundance: .
v_gene: TRBV19